The next 26 T cell receptor beta chains were all read from a single sample in a study. MiXCR, run by TCRdb on the RT-PCR reads, gives a single entry per CDR3 protein. This table has hundreds of thousands of distinct CDR3 sequences, approximately 15% appearing once. The sequenced sample consisted of memory CD4+ T cells from blood. The receptors were sampled from a female donor in good health, serving as a healthy control.

This clonotype was detected ten times or more. The chain joins TRBV5-5 to TRBJ2-7; 8 bases match TRBD1. The trim removed 0 bases at V and 2 bases at J, leaving 7 bases unmatched. This CDR3 has 16 residues. Germline values: CDR1 SGHKS, CDR2 YYEKEE (reference sequence). The CDR3 sequence: CASSLALGQGTYEQYF. The CDR3 bases are TGTGCCAGCAGCTTGGCCCTAGGACAGGGAACCTACGAGCAGTACTTC.

The chain uses TRBV9 and TRBJ2-3; D is uncertain. The CDR3 is 14 residues long. CDR1 and CDR2 (germline): SGDLS, YYNGEE. The ends were cut back, 7 bases at V and 0 bases at J, with 12 bases in the middle. As DNA, the CDR3 is TGTGCCAGCGGTCCTCGGGCTAGCACAGATACGCAGTATTTT. Protein sequence: CASGPRASTDTQYF. The whole variable domain, remainder taken from reference TRBV9 and TRBJ2-3, is DSGVTQTPKHLITATGQRVTLRCSPRSGDLSVYWYQQSLDQGLQFLIQYYNGEERAKGNILERFSAQQFPDLHSELNLSSLELGDSALYFCASGPRASTDTQYFGPGTRLTVL.

There are a few counts of this clonotype. The chain's CDR3 is CASSQAPGLAGETQYF. The CDR3 DNA is TGTGCCAGCAGCCAAGCGCCGGGACTAGCCGGGGAGACCCAGTACTTC. The chain is built from TRBV3-1 and TRBJ2-5; 9 positions agree with TRBD2. The CDR3 spans 16 residues. Trimming at V came to 1 base and at J to 5 bases, leaving 8 bases not matched to a gene. Germline V gene sequence: CDR1 LGHDT, CDR2 YNNKEL (reference sequence).

This clonotype occurred a few times. The junction departs from germline at one end; a sequencing error may be responsible. This chain joins TRBV24-1 and TRBJ1-2, with a tentative D call TRBD1 (6 bases). The CDR3 has 12 residues. CDR1 is KGHDR, CDR2 SFDVKD, per germline. The CDR3 reads CATSEMGAGYTF. The DNA of the CDR3 is TGTGCCACTAGTGAAATGGGGGCTGGCTACACCTTC.

This clonotype has a count of ten or more. The chain combines TRBV10-3 with TRBJ2-2; a possible D gene is TRBD1 (5 bases). With 7 bases removed from V and 2 bases from J, the gap between germline ends came to 8 bases. The CDR3 consists of 13 residues. Looked up from germline, CDR1 is ENHRY and CDR2 is SYGVKD. The CDR3: CAITGYNTGELFF. The CDR3 DNA reads TGTGCCATCACAGGGTACAACACCGGGGAGCTGTTTTTT.

The CDR3 sequence: CASSLDGRQGHWEQYF. As DNA, the CDR3 is TGCGCCAGCAGCTTGGACGGACGACAGGGGCACTGGGAGCAGTACTTC. The gene calls are TRBV5-1 and TRBJ2-7; 8 bases map to TRBD1. With 0 bases clipped from V and 7 bases from J, the junction kept 12 bases outside the gene matches. Germline V gene data show CDR1 as SGHRS and CDR2 as YFSETQ. CDR3 length equals 16 residues.

This clonotype was found many times. The chain joins TRBV7-6 to TRBJ1-2; tentatively, D is TRBD1 (5 bases). The CDR3 contains 15 residues. Deletions cut 5 bases from V and 2 bases from J, with 15 bases between. Germline V CDR1 and CDR2: SGHVS, FNYEAQ. The CDR3 coding sequence is TGTGCCAGCAGCCCAGACGGGACTTTCAACTATGGCTACACCTTC. Its translation: CASSPDGTFNYGYTF.

Many counts were recorded for this clonotype. The junction shows a germline mismatch at one end, possibly a read error. This chain uses TRBV6-5 with TRBJ1-2; D perhaps matches TRBD1 (5 bases). Germline loops: CDR1 MNHEY, CDR2 SVGAGI. This CDR3 comprises 12 residues. As DNA, the CDR3 is TGTGCCAGCAGTTTCCCCGGGACGAATTTATTCTGG. The encoded protein is CASSFPGTNLFW.

This clonotype was seen a handful of times. J is TRBJ2-7 and V is TRBV5-1; D is unclear. This CDR3 is 14 amino acids long. Looked up from germline, CDR1 is SGHRS and CDR2 is YFSETQ. The V end was cut by 0 bases, the J end by 6 bases, with 13 bases between. The CDR3 nucleotides are TGCGCCAGCAGCTTGGTTCCTCCCGAAGGCGAGCAGTACTTC. It translates to CASSLVPPEGEQYF.

This clonotype was recorded a few times. The CDR3 reads CASSFSLNTGELFF. The CDR3 DNA reads TGTGCCAGCAGCTTCAGCCTTAACACCGGGGAGCTGTTTTTT. The chain uses TRBV7-9 and TRBJ2-2, with D unclear. Per the germline V gene, CDR1 is SEHNR and CDR2 is FQNEAQ (reference sequence). This CDR3 contains 14 residues. The V end lost 3 bases, the J end lost 2 bases, and 7 bases lay between the germline ends.

As DNA, the CDR3 is TGTGCCAGCAGTTTGGACTGGCAGGGAGTGTCCGAGCAGTACTTC. Protein: CASSLDWQGVSEQYF. The chain has TRBV27 and TRBJ2-7; D tentatively fits TRBD1 or TRBD2 (5 bases each). The V gene lost 3 bases and the J gene lost 6 bases, with 18 bases spanning the gap. This CDR3 region has 15 residues. Looked up from germline, CDR1 is MNHEY and CDR2 is SMNVEV (reference sequence).

The chain carries TRBV20-1 and TRBJ1-2, with a weak D call TRBD1 (6 bases). Germline CDR1 and CDR2: DFQATT and SNEGSKA (reference sequence). This CDR3 spans 14 amino acids. Trimming removed 6 bases from V and 0 bases from J, with 14 bases in between. CDR3 nucleotides: TGCAGTGCCCAGCGGGACATCTCTAACTATGGCTACACCTTC. Amino acids: CSAQRDISNYGYTF.

This clonotype has ten or more counts. This chain links TRBV20-1 with TRBJ2-3; D uncertain. The V end lost 2 bases, the J end lost 0 bases, and 9 bases lay between the germline ends. Germline CDR1 and CDR2: DFQATT and SNEGSKA (reference sequence). CDR3 length: 14 residues. CDR3 sequence: CSARLPTSTDTQYF. In DNA, the CDR3 is TGCAGTGCTAGACTACCCACTAGCACAGATACGCAGTATTTT.

This clonotype has ten or more counts. The chain uses TRBV7-9 and TRBJ2-5; D not resolved. The germline V and J ends were trimmed by 5 bases and 4 bases, with 11 bases remaining between them. Germline CDR1 and CDR2: SEHNR and FQNEAQ (reference sequence). This CDR3 contains 13 residues. The CDR3 bases are TGTGCCAGCAGCCACCGTGGTGGAGAGACCCAGTACTTC. Amino acid sequence: CASSHRGGETQYF.

This chain uses TRBV5-4 with TRBJ2-5; TRBD1 matches 7 bases. Germline assignment: CDR1 SGHNT and CDR2 YYREEE (reference sequence). The CDR3 loop spans 14 amino acids. J was trimmed by 2 bases and V by 3 bases; bases with no gene match: 4. The CDR3, as DNA: TGTGCCAGCAGCTCAGGGGGAGTTCAAGAGACCCAGTACTTC. It translates to CASSSGGVQETQYF.

This clonotype was counted many times. The genes are TRBV10-3 and TRBJ1-5; unclear D gene. Per germline, CDR1 ENHRY and CDR2 SYGVKD. V lost 3 bases and J lost 6, with 6 bases in between. The CDR3 is 12 amino acids. CDR3 sequence reads: CAISEVSQPQHF. The CDR3 DNA reads TGTGCCATCAGTGAAGTGAGTCAGCCCCAGCATTTT.

This clonotype showed up just a few times. The chain combines TRBV6-6 with TRBJ2-7, with 13 nucleotides matching TRBD2. The germline V gene encodes CDR1 MNHNY and CDR2 SVGAGI (reference sequence). The CDR3 runs to 16 residues. Losses at the gene ends were 6 bases for V and 6 bases for J; bases not matched to a gene: 11. The CDR3 is CASSLLAGGLSGEQYF. The CDR3 coding sequence is TGTGCCAGCAGCCTACTAGCGGGAGGGCTCTCTGGCGAGCAGTACTTC.

This clonotype was detected a few times. V is TRBV4-1 and J is TRBJ2-5; D call uncertain. This CDR3 is built from 14 residues. Germline lookup yields CDR1 MGHRA and CDR2 YSYEKL. V lost 4 bases and J lost 5, with 14 bases in between. CDR3 amino acids: CASSPGSPGETQYF. The CDR3 coding sequence is TGCGCCAGCAGCCCCGGAAGCCCCGGGGAGACCCAGTACTTC.

The gene calls are TRBV28 and TRBJ1-2; possibly TRBD1 for D (6 bases). In germline, CDR1 is MDHEN, CDR2 SYDVKM. Between the trimmed V and J ends, which lost 6 bases and 2 bases, there was a span of 16 bases. The CDR3 is 15 residues long. In DNA form, the CDR3 reads TGTGCCAGCAGACCCTCGATAACAGGGAACTATGGCTACACCTTC. This encodes CASRPSITGNYGYTF.

The rearrangement uses TRBV20-1 and TRBJ2-1; either TRBD1 or TRBD2 may supply D (6 bases each). V was trimmed by 2 bases and J by 5 bases, leaving 10 bases between them. The germline CDR1 and CDR2 sequences are DFQATT and SNEGSKA (reference sequence). The CDR3 spans 13 residues. The CDR3 DNA follows: TGCAGTGCTAGACGGAGGGGGGACAATGAGCAGTTCTTC. Its translation: CSARRRGDNEQFF.

The table lists this clonotype with a few counts. The genes are TRBV28 and TRBJ2-4; D is perhaps TRBD1 (5 bases). V gave up 2 bases and J gave up 0 bases, with 20 bases separating them. The germline V gene has CDR1 MDHEN and CDR2 SYDVKM. The CDR3 has 19 amino acids. The CDR3 loop is CASSLHNIQGWEAKNIQYF. The CDR3 nucleotides read TGTGCCAGCAGTTTACACAATATCCAGGGATGGGAAGCCAAAAACATTCAGTACTTC.

This clonotype was observed a few times. The gene calls are TRBV2 and TRBJ2-3; 9 nucleotides align to TRBD2. J gave up 4 bases and V 3 bases, and 2 bases lay outside the gene matches. Germline V gene lookup returns CDR1 SNHLY and CDR2 FYNNEI. The CDR3 runs 14 residues. CDR3: CASSETSGPDTQYF. The CDR3 bases are TGTGCCAGCAGTGAGACTAGCGGCCCAGATACGCAGTATTTT.

The rearrangement joins TRBV5-1 to TRBJ2-3, with D unresolved. Trimming took off 6 bases at V and 2 bases at J, with 10 bases between the two ends. The CDR3 length is 13 residues. Looked up from germline, CDR1 is SGHRS and CDR2 is YFSETQ. This chain's CDR3 is CASKQELTDTQYF. DNA for the CDR3: TGCGCCAGCAAACAAGAACTCACAGATACGCAGTATTTT.

There are a few counts of this clonotype. J is TRBJ2-3 and V is TRBV5-1; D may be TRBD2 (5 bases). Between the trimmed V and J ends, which lost 0 bases and 2 bases, there was a span of 10 bases. Germline V gene data show CDR1 as SGHRS and CDR2 as YFSETQ. The CDR3 runs to 15 residues. This chain's CDR3 is CASSLGHRDTDTQYF. For the CDR3, the DNA is TGCGCCAGCAGCTTGGGACATCGGGACACAGATACGCAGTATTTT.

The chain links TRBV6-1 to TRBJ2-3; a weak D match, TRBD1 (6 bases). Germline V CDR1 and CDR2: MNHNS, SASEGT. The V end lost 10 bases, the J end lost 0 bases, and 17 bases lay between the germline ends. CDR3 size: 15 residues. CDR3 in amino acids: CATVGNRASTDTQYF. DNA for the CDR3: TGTGCCACCGTAGGGAACAGGGCGAGCACAGATACGCAGTATTTT.

The chain joins TRBV7-2 to TRBJ2-5; TRBD2 aligns across 7 bases. CDR1 is SGHTA and CDR2 is FQGNSA in the germline V gene. The CDR3 length is 13 residues. V lost 7 bases, J lost 5 bases, and 7 bases stayed unmatched. This CDR3 is CASTTSVFETQYF. The CDR3 nucleotides read TGTGCCAGCACTACTAGCGTGTTCGAGACCCAGTACTTC.